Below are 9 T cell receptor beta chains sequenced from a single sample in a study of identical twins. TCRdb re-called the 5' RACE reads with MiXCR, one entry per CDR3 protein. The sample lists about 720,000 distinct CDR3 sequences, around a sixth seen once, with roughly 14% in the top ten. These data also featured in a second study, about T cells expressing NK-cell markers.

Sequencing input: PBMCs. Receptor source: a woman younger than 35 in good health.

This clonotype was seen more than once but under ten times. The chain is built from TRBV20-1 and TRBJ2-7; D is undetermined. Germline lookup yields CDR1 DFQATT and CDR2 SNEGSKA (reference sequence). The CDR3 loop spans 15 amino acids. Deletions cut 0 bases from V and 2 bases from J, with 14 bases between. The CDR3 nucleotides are TGCAGTGCTAGAGATCACGGCGAAGCTACCTACGAGCAGTACTTC. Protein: CSARDHGEATYEQYF.

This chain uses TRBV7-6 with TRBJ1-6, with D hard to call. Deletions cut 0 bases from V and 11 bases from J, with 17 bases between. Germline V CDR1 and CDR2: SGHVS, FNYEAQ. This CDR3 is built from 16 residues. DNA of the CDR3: TGTGCCAGCAGCTTAGCAGGGTCTGGGTATAAGGCACCCCTCCACTTT. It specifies CASSLAGSGYKAPLHF.

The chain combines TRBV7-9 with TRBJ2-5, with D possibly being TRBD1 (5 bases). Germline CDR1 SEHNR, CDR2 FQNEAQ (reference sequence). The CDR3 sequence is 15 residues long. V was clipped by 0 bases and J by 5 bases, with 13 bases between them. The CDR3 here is CASSLAPGHAETQYF. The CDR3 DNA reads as TGTGCCAGCAGCTTAGCGCCCGGACATGCGGAGACCCAGTACTTC.

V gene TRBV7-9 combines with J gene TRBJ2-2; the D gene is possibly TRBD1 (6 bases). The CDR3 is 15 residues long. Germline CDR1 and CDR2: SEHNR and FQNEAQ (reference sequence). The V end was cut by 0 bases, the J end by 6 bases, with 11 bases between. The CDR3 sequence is CASSLAGGNPGELFF. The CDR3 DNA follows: TGTGCCAGCAGCTTAGCAGGGGGTAACCCCGGGGAGCTGTTTTTT.

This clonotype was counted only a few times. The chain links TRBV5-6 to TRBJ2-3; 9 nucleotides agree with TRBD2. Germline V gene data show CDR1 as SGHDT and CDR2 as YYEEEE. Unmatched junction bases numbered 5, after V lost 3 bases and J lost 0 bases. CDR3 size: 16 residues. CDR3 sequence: CASSYTSGGSTDTQYF. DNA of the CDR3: TGTGCCAGCAGCTATACCAGCGGGGGGAGCACAGATACGCAGTATTTT.

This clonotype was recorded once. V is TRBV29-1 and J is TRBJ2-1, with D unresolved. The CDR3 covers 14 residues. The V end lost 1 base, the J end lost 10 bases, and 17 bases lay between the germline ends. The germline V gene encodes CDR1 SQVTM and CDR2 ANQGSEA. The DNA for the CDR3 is TGCAGCGTTGAAGGGGTACGGACGGCGATAGAGCAGTTCTTC. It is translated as CSVEGVRTAIEQFF.

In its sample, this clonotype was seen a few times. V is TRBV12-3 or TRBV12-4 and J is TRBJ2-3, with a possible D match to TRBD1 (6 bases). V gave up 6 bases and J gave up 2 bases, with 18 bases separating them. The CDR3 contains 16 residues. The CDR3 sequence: CASRPITGLDTDTQYF. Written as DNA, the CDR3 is TGTGCCAGCAGACCAATAACAGGGTTAGACACAGATACGCAGTATTTT.

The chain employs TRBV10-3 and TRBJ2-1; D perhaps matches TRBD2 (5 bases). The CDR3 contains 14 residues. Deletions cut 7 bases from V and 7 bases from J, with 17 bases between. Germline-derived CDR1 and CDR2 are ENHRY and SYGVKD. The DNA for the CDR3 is TGTGCCATCAAGTTAGTCGGGGAGCGGAATGAGCAGTTCTTC. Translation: CAIKLVGERNEQFF.

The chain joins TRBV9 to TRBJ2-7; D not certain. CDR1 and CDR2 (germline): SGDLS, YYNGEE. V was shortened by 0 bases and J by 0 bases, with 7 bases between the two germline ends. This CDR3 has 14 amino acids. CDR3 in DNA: TGTGCCAGCAGCGTAGAAATCTACTCCTACGAGCAGTACTTC. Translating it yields CASSVEIYSYEQYF.